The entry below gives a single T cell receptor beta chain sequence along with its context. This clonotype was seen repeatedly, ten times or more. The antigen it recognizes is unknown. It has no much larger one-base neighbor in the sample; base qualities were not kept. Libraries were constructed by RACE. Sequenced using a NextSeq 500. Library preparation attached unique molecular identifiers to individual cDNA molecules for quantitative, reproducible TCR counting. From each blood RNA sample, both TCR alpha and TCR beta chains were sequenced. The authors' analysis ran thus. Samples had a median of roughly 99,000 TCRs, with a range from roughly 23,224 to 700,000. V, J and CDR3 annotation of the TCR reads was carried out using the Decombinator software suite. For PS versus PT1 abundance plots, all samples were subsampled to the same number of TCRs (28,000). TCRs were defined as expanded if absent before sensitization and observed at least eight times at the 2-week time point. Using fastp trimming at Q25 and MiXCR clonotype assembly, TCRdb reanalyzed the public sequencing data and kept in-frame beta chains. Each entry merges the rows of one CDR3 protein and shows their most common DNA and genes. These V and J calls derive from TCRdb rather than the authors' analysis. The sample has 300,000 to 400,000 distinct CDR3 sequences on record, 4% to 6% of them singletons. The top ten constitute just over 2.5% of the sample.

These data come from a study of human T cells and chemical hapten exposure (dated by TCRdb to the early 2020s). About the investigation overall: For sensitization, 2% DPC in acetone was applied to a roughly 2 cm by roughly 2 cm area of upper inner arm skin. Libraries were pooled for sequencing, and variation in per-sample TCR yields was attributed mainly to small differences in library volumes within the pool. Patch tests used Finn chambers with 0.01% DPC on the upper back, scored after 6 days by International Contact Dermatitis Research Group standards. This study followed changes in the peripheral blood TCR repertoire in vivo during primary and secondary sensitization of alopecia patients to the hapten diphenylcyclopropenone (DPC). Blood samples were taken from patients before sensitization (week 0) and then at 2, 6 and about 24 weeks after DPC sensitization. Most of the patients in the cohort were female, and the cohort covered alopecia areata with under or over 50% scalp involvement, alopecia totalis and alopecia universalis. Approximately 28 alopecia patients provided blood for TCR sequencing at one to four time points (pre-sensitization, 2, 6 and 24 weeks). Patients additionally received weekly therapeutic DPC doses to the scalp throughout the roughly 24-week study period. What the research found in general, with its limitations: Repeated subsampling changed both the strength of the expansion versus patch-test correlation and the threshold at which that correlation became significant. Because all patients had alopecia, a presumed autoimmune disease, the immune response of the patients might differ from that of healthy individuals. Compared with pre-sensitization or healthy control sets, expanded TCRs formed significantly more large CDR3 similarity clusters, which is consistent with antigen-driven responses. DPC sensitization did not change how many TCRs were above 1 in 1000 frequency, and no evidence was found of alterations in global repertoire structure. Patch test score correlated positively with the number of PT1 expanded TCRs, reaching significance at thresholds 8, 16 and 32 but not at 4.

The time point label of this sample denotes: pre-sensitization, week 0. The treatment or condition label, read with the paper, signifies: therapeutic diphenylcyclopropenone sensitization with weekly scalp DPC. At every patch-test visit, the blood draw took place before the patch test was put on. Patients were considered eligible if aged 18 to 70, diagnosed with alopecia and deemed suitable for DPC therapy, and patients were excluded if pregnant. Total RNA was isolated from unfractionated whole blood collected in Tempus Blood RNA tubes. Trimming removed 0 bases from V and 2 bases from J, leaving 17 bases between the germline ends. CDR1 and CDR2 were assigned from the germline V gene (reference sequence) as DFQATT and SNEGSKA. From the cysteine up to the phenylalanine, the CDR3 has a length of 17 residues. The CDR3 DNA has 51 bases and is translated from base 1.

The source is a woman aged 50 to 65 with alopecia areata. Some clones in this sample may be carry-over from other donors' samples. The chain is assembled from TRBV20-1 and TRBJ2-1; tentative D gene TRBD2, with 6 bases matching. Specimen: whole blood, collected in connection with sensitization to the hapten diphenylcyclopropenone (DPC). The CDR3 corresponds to CSARDYLAGMAYNEQFF. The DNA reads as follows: TGCAGTGCTAGAGATTATCTTGCGGGAATGGCCTACAATGAGCAGTTCTTC.